Following are 21 T cell receptor beta chains from one sample sequenced in a study of Ad26.COV2.S vaccination and SARS-CoV-2 variants. Here immunoSEQ multiplex PCR was the method, and the copy in TCRdb shows in-frame clones only, minus some. The repertoire holds about 350,000 clones, with approximately 85% as singletons. Indicated treatment: 15 to 20 received Ad26.COV2.S at low or high dose, single or two shots; 5 received placebo; per-sample allocation not given. At day 63 after the first vaccine or placebo injection, samples were drawn. The specimen was peripheral blood, collected in a trial of Ad26.COV2.S vaccine versus placebo. These receptors were taken from a person aged 18-60 years who received the Ad26.COV2.S COVID-19 vaccine or a placebo.

This clone has only one observation. V is TRBV6-2 or TRBV6-3 and J is TRBJ1-2, with D hard to call. Trimming removed 5 bases at V and 2 bases at J, with 6 bases between. The CDR3 covers 12 residues. Germline V gives CDR1 MNHEY, CDR2 SVGEGT. The DNA of the CDR3 is TGTGCCAGCAGTCGCCCCAACTATGGCTACACCTTC. Residues: CASSRPNYGYTF.

This clone was detected ten times or more. V and J are TRBV6-2 or TRBV6-3 and TRBJ2-3; 10 bases are shared with TRBD2. Trimming removed 5 bases from V and 2 bases from J; junction bases left unmatched: 4. In germline, CDR1 is MNHEY, CDR2 SVGEGT. The CDR3 runs to 15 residues. CDR3 nucleotide sequence: TGTGCCAGCAGTCCCGGGACTAGCGACACAGATACGCAGTATTTT. Translating it yields CASSPGTSDTDTQYF.

The V and J genes are TRBV6-2 or TRBV6-3 and TRBJ2-5, with TRBD2 as a possible D gene (5 bases). The CDR3 covers 16 residues. The germline gives CDR1 MNHEY, CDR2 SVGEGT. Trimming removed 2 bases at V and 3 bases at J, with 16 bases between. CDR3 bases: TGTGCCAGCAGTTACCAAGGAGGACTGACCGAAGAGACCCAGTACTTC. Protein sequence: CASSYQGGLTEETQYF.

The V gene is TRBV5-6, the J gene TRBJ1-2; 8 bases agree with TRBD1. The germline V gene has CDR1 SGHDT and CDR2 YYEEEE. V gave up 0 bases and J gave up 7 bases; unmatched junction bases: 5. The CDR3 is made up of 14 amino acids. The CDR3, as DNA: TGTGCCAGCAGCTTGGCCGCGACAGGGGCTGGCTACACCTTC. Translating gives CASSLAATGAGYTF.

This clone was found a few times. The V gene is TRBV2, the J gene TRBJ1-4; 7 bases are a match to TRBD1. The CDR3 totals 15 residues. Germline V gene sequence: CDR1 SNHLY, CDR2 FYNNEI. With V trimmed by 7 bases and J by 6 bases, 11 bases remained unmatched. The CDR3 here is CASTKFAGTDEKLFF. The CDR3 bases are TGTGCCAGCACGAAGTTCGCCGGGACAGATGAAAAACTGTTTTTT.

The chain carries TRBV29-1 and TRBJ2-2; D possibly corresponds to TRBD1 (6 bases). This CDR3 comprises 13 residues. The ends were cut back, 4 bases at V and 3 bases at J, with 9 bases in the middle. Per the germline V gene, CDR1 is SQVTM and CDR2 is ANQGSEA. This CDR3 is CSVARGYTGELFF. DNA for the CDR3: TGCAGCGTTGCCAGGGGATACACCGGGGAGCTGTTTTTT.

The chain is built from TRBV7-9 and TRBJ2-2, with 9 bases matching TRBD2. CDR3 length equals 16 residues. V shed 10 bases and J 2 bases; nucleotides not matched to a gene: 11. Germline CDR1 SEHNR, CDR2 FQNEAQ (reference sequence). Here the CDR3 reads CAIKTSGIINTGELFF. The CDR3 bases are TGTGCCATCAAGACTAGCGGAATCATTAACACCGGGGAGCTGTTTTTT.

The gene calls are TRBV5-1 and TRBJ2-1, with 9 nucleotides matching TRBD2. V dropped 0 bases and J dropped 0; count of bases not matched to a gene: 10. The V gene's germline CDR1 is SGHRS and CDR2 YFSETQ. The CDR3 runs to 19 residues. This CDR3 is CASSLGLAGIKPSYNEQFF. The CDR3 region has the DNA TGCGCCAGCAGCTTGGGGCTAGCGGGGATTAAACCCTCCTACAATGAGCAGTTCTTC. The full variable domain, its missing parts supplied by reference TRBV5-1 and TRBJ2-1, is KAGVTQTPRYLIKTRGQQVTLSCSPISGHRSVSWYQQTPGQGLQFLFEYFSETQRNKGNFPGRFSGRQFSNSRSEMNVSTLELGDSALYLCASSLGLAGIKPSYNEQFFGPGTRLTVL.

CDR3 in amino acids: CASSYSIDWETEAFF. The CDR3 DNA reads as TGTGCCAGCAGTTACTCGATCGATTGGGAAACTGAAGCTTTCTTT. V and J are TRBV6-6 and TRBJ1-1; D is undetermined. The V gene lost 0 bases and the J gene lost 5 bases, with 13 bases spanning the gap. This CDR3 is built from 15 residues. Germline V gene sequence: CDR1 MNHNY, CDR2 SVGAGI (reference sequence).

This chain connects TRBV7-6 to TRBJ2-3; tentative D call: TRBD2 (7 bases). This CDR3 region has 16 residues. Deletions cut 5 bases from V and 0 bases from J, with 15 bases between. Germline assignment: CDR1 SGHVS and CDR2 FNYEAQ. The CDR3 spells CASSPGGSTSTDTQYF. As DNA, the CDR3 is TGTGCCAGCAGCCCGGGGGGCTCAACTAGCACAGATACGCAGTATTTT.

The chain combines TRBV6-4 with TRBJ2-7; a weak D match, TRBD2 (6 bases). The CDR3 is made up of 15 amino acids. CDR1 is MRHNA and CDR2 is SNTAGT in the germline V gene. Trimming left V 4 bases short and J 0 bases short, with 13 bases between. The CDR3 nucleotides read TGTGCCAGCAGTGGCCTTAGCGGCTCCTCCTACGAGCAGTACTTC. This encodes CASSGLSGSSYEQYF.

The CDR3 is CASSQAVAGGLSDTQYF. The CDR3 DNA reads as TGCGCCAGCAGCCAAGCCGTAGCGGGAGGGCTGTCAGATACGCAGTATTTT. The chain recombines TRBV4-3 with TRBJ2-3; 11 bases line up with TRBD2. The J segment lost 4 bases and the V segment lost 1 base, leaving 7 bases of the junction unmatched. The CDR3 runs 17 residues. The germline V gene has CDR1 LGHNA and CDR2 YSLEER.

The CDR3, as DNA: TGTGCCAGCAGCGTAGGGACAGGGGTTGCAACTGAAGCTTTCTTT. Translating gives CASSVGTGVATEAFF. The V and J genes are TRBV9 and TRBJ1-1; 9 positions agree with TRBD1. Looked up from germline, CDR1 is SGDLS and CDR2 is YYNGEE. The V segment lost 0 bases and the J segment 5 bases; nucleotides outside the gene matches: 5. This CDR3 has 15 amino acids.

The chain combines TRBV6-5 with TRBJ1-1, with D tentatively TRBD1 (6 bases). The CDR3 has 13 amino acids. With 6 bases removed from V and 8 bases from J, the gap between germline ends came to 16 bases. Germline V gene lookup returns CDR1 MNHEY and CDR2 SVGAGI. The CDR3 bases are TGTGCCAGCAGCCTCTTCCGGGACAAAGAAGCTTTCTTT. This sequence encodes CASSLFRDKEAFF.

V usage is TRBV19 and J usage is TRBJ1-1; 7 bases match TRBD1. The germline CDR1 and CDR2 sequences are LNHDA and SQIVND (reference sequence). The CDR3 sequence is 13 residues long. V shed 6 bases and J 1 base; nucleotides not matched to a gene: 2. The CDR3 nucleotides read TGTGCCAGTAGCAACAGGGGGAACACTGAAGCTTTCTTT. This codes for CASSNRGNTEAFF.

The CDR3 sequence is CASSLSAIRSYNEQFF. CDR3 DNA: TGTGCCAGCAGTTTATCGGCTATTCGATCCTACAATGAGCAGTTCTTC. The chain carries TRBV27 and TRBJ2-1; D remains unclear. Looked up from germline, CDR1 is MNHEY and CDR2 is SMNVEV (reference sequence). V was shortened by 0 bases and J by 1 base, with 10 bases between the two germline ends. The CDR3 spans 16 residues.

The chain combines TRBV15 with TRBJ1-5; no clear D gene. The V and J ends lost 0 bases and 1 base respectively, with 4 bases between them. Germline V gene data show CDR1 as LNHNV and CDR2 as YYDKDF (reference sequence). CDR3 length: 14 amino acids. The CDR3 loop is CATSRDGSNQPQHF. The CDR3 nucleotides read TGTGCCACCAGCAGAGACGGAAGCAATCAGCCCCAGCATTTT. Looking up the rest from reference TRBV15 and TRBJ1-5 gives the full variable domain: DAMVIQNPRYQVTQFGKPVTLSCSQTLNHNVMYWYQQKSSQAPKLLFHYYDKDFNNEADTPDNFQSRRPNTSFCFLDIRSPGLGDTAMYLCATSRDGSNQPQHFGDGTRLSIL.

The CDR3 loop is CASSQVGAYGYTF. The CDR3 bases are TGTGCCAGCTCCCAAGTCGGGGCTTATGGCTACACCTTC. The gene calls are TRBV12-3 or TRBV12-4 and TRBJ1-2; TRBD1 is a possible D gene (5 bases). The V end was cut by 8 bases, the J end by 5 bases, with 15 bases between. The CDR3 is 13 residues long.

The CDR3 DNA reads as TGTGCCAGCAGCCCTACCCGGGGGGCGCATCGGGCGGGGGAGCTGTTTTTT. This sequence encodes CASSPTRGAHRAGELFF. V gene TRBV7-9 combines with J gene TRBJ2-2, with D perhaps TRBD2 (7 bases). The CDR3 contains 17 residues. Trimming stripped 5 bases from V and 8 bases from J, with 24 bases between. Germline CDR1 reads SEHNR; CDR2 reads FQNEAQ (reference sequence).

J is TRBJ2-7 and V is TRBV21-1. TRBV21-1 is described as a pseudogene. The CDR3 length is 17 residues. The CDR3 region has the DNA TGTGCCAGCAGCAAAGCGCTTAAGAGACGGTGCTCCTACGAGCAGTACTTC. Encoded protein: CASSKALKRRCSYEQYF.

This clone has just a few counts. The chain links TRBV10-3 to TRBJ2-1; D might be TRBD1 (7 bases). The CDR3 has 14 residues. Germline-derived CDR1 and CDR2 are ENHRY and SYGVKD. V lost 6 bases and J 5 bases, leaving 14 bases between the germline ends. The CDR3 loop reads CAIRRTRGDNEQFF. CDR3 DNA: TGTGCCATCAGAAGAACCAGGGGGGACAATGAGCAGTTCTTC.